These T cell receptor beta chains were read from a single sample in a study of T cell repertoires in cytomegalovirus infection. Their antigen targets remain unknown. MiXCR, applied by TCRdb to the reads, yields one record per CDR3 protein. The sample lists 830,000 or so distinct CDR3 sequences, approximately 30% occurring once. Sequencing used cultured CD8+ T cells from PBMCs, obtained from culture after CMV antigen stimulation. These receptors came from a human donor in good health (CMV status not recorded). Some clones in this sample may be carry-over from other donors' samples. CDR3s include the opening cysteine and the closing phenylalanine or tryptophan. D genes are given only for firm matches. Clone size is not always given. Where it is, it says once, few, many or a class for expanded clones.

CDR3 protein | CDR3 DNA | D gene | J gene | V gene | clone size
CSVVEGQRSSYNEQFF | TGCAGCGTTGTCGAGGGGCAGAGAAGCTCCTACAATGAGCAGTTCTTC | - | TRBJ2-1 | TRBV29-1 | -
CASSFPPTGEVTEAFF | TGTGCCAGCAGTTTCCCCCCGACAGGGGAGGTCACTGAAGCTTTCTTT | TRBD1 | TRBJ1-1 | TRBV28 | -
CASSLPGIQPQHF | TGTGCCAGCAGCTTACCGGGGATTCAGCCCCAGCATTTT | - | TRBJ1-5 | TRBV7-8 | -
CASSPTGQSYEQYF | TGTGCCAGCAGCCCGACCGGACAGTCCTACGAGCAGTACTTC | - | TRBJ2-7 | TRBV6-6 | -
CASSSPTRYGNEQFF | TGTGCCAGCAGCTCCCCGACCCGTTACGGGAATGAGCAGTTCTTC | - | TRBJ2-1 | TRBV7-4 | -
CASSPRQGASEQFF | TGTGCCAGCAGTCCCCGACAGGGTGCCAGTGAGCAGTTCTTC | TRBD1 | TRBJ2-1 | TRBV27 | -
CASSLADPAPGYTF | TGTGCCAGCAGTTTAGCGGACCCCGCACCCGGCTACACCTTC | - | TRBJ1-2 | TRBV12-3/TRBV12-4 | -
CASSFLPYEQHF | TGTGCCAGCAGTTTTCTCCCCTACGAGCAGCACTTC | - | TRBJ2-7 | TRBV12-3/TRBV12-4 | -
CASRRQGPYNEQFF | TGTGCCAGCAGGCGACAGGGACCCTACAATGAGCAGTTCTTC | TRBD1 | TRBJ2-1 | TRBV6-1 | -
CASSLNRGREQYF | TGTGCCAGCAGCCTCAACAGGGGGCGCGAGCAGTACTTC | TRBD1 | TRBJ2-7 | TRBV7-2 | many
CASSVEPSYEQYF | TGTGCCAGCAGCGTAGAACCCTCCTACGAGCAGTACTTC | - | TRBJ2-7 | TRBV9 | -
CASSPTAPTHPYNEQFF | TGTGCCAGCAGCCCAACCGCGCCAACCCATCCCTACAATGAGCAGTTCTTC | - | TRBJ2-1 | TRBV6-2/TRBV6-3 | few
CASSLDPSVANGAFF | TGTGCCAGCAGCTTAGATCCCAGCGTCGCGAATGGGGCTTTCTTT | - | TRBJ1-1 | TRBV7-6 | -
CASSPAGQETQYF | TGTGCCAGCAGCCCCGCAGGTCAAGAGACCCAGTACTTC | - | TRBJ2-5 | TRBV18 | few
CASSSGQGIYYEQYF | TGTGCCAGCAGCTCAGGACAGGGAATATACTACGAGCAGTACTTC | TRBD1 | TRBJ2-7 | TRBV7-9 | -
CASSQPGTAADSPLHF | TGCGCCAGCAGCCAACCGGGGACGGCTGCGGATTCACCCCTCCACTTT | - | TRBJ1-6 | TRBV4-1 | few
CASSPPGGHSYEQYF | TGTGCCAGCAGCCCCCCAGGGGGGCACTCCTACGAGCAGTACTTC | - | TRBJ2-7 | TRBV12-3/TRBV12-4 | -
CASSLGRGGRADTQYF | TGTGCCAGCAGCTTAGGGCGGGGGGGCCGGGCAGATACGCAGTATTTT | TRBD2 | TRBJ2-3 | TRBV7-2 | many
CASTGVDYGYTF | TGTGCCAGCACAGGCGTGGACTATGGCTACACCTTC | - | TRBJ1-2 | TRBV19 | -
CASSFPGLKIETDTQYF | TGTGCCAGCAGCTTTCCGGGACTAAAGATTGAAACAGATACGCAGTATTTT | TRBD2 | TRBJ2-3 | TRBV7-6 | -
CASSHTGDNEQFF | TGTGCCAGCAGTCACACAGGAGACAATGAGCAGTTCTTC | - | TRBJ2-1 | TRBV12-3/TRBV12-4 | many
CASSKGGDTEAFF | TGTGCCAGCAGCAAAGGGGGGGACACTGAAGCTTTCTTT | - | TRBJ1-1 | TRBV6-1 | -
CASSQSTDGNEKLFF | TGTGCCAGCAGCCAATCCACGGACGGTAATGAAAAACTGTTTTTT | - | TRBJ1-4 | TRBV12-3/TRBV12-4 | once
CARPDSGGSSYNEQFF | TGTGCCCGGCCGGATAGCGGGGGAAGCTCCTACAATGAGCAGTTCTTC | TRBD2 | TRBJ2-1 | TRBV24-1 | many
CASSLLARGSVTGELFF | TGTGCCAGCAGCTTATTAGCCAGGGGGTCGGTCACCGGGGAGCTGTTTTTT | TRBD1 | TRBJ2-2 | TRBV7-9 | -
CASSLTRARTEAFF | TGTGCCAGCAGCCTCACCCGGGCTAGGACTGAAGCTTTCTTT | - | TRBJ1-1 | TRBV12-3/TRBV12-4 | few
CASSQLGRSNGYTF | TGCGCCAGCAGCCAACTAGGGCGGAGCAATGGCTACACCTTC | - | TRBJ1-2 | TRBV4-3 | once
CASSGRGDSPNLSSYNEQFF | TGTGCCAGCAGTGGAAGGGGGGACAGCCCTAACCTGAGCTCCTACAATGAGCAGTTCTTC | - | TRBJ2-1 | TRBV2 | few
CASSLRRGTTSNTGELFF | TGTGCCAGCAGCCTCAGGAGGGGGACAACATCGAACACCGGGGAGCTGTTTTTT | - | TRBJ2-2 | TRBV7-9 | -
CASEHGTGAPPNEQFF | TGCGCCAGCGAGCACGGGACGGGGGCGCCTCCCAATGAGCAGTTCTTC | - | TRBJ2-1 | TRBV5-1 | -
CASSRPTADNTGELFF | TGTGCCAGCAGCCGGCCGACAGCGGACAACACCGGGGAGCTGTTTTTT | - | TRBJ2-2 | TRBV7-9 | few
CASSYSEGFRRMNTEAFF | TGTGCCAGCAGTTACTCGGAGGGATTTAGGAGAATGAACACTGAAGCTTTCTTT | - | TRBJ1-1 | TRBV6-5 | many
CASSYSKDVPIYGYTF | TGTGCCAGCAGTTACTCGAAAGATGTCCCGATTTATGGCTACACCTTC | - | TRBJ1-2 | TRBV6-6 | -
CASSFPEQRSNQPQHF | TGTGCCAGCAGTTTTCCGGAACAGAGGAGCAATCAGCCCCAGCATTTT | - | TRBJ1-5 | TRBV27 | -
CASSSPLAGHNEQFF | TGTGCCAGCAGCTCCCCACTAGCGGGGCACAATGAGCAGTTCTTC | TRBD2 | TRBJ2-1 | TRBV7-9 | few
CASSQDPQPGDTDTQYF | TGTGCCAGCAGCCAAGACCCCCAGCCCGGTGACACAGATACGCAGTATTTT | - | TRBJ2-3 | TRBV4-2 | -
CASSYSLAANEQFF | TGTGCCAGCAGTTACAGTCTAGCGGCGAATGAGCAGTTCTTC | TRBD2 | TRBJ2-1 | TRBV6-2/TRBV6-3 | few
CSVPGTGRFNEQFF | TGCAGCGTGCCCGGGACAGGGCGTTTCAATGAGCAGTTCTTC | TRBD1 | TRBJ2-1 | TRBV29-1 | once
CASSLNRGNSNQPQHF | TGTGCCAGCAGTTTGAACAGGGGTAATAGCAATCAGCCCCAGCATTTT | TRBD1 | TRBJ1-5 | TRBV27 | few
CASSQASAVNEKLFF | TGCGCCAGCAGCCAAGCAAGTGCCGTAAATGAAAAACTGTTTTTT | - | TRBJ1-4 | TRBV4-3 | -
CASSSGQGREDTQYF | TGTGCCAGCAGCTCAGGACAGGGGAGGGAAGATACGCAGTATTTT | TRBD1 | TRBJ2-3 | TRBV6-5 | -
CASINGGLGKAFF | TGTGCCAGCATCAACGGGGGGCTGGGGAAAGCTTTCTTT | - | TRBJ1-1 | TRBV11-2 | few